This entry lists 27 T cell receptor beta chains sequenced from one sample in a study of the immune and genomic landscape of osteosarcoma. Clones were sequenced by immunoSEQ multiplex PCR, and TCRdb holds only the in-frame ones, with some missing. The sample holds approximately 5,900 clones, 65% to 80% seen once. Primary, local recurrence and metastasis osteosarcoma tumors were taken after treatment from poor-prognosis patients. Sequencing was done on a sample of osteosarcoma tumor tissue from the lung. These receptors were collected from a human donor with osteosarcoma.

V gene TRBV4-1 combines with J gene TRBJ1-3; 9 nucleotides line up with TRBD1. The V segment lost 0 bases and the J segment 4 bases; nucleotides outside the gene matches: 10. There are 18 residues in the CDR3. Germline lookup yields CDR1 MGHRA and CDR2 YSYEKL. CDR3 region: CASSQDTGGFSGGNTIYF. The CDR3 DNA is TGCGCCAGCAGCCAAGATACAGGGGGCTTTTCGGGAGGAAACACCATATATTTT.

V is TRBV18 and J is TRBJ1-4, with D possibly being TRBD1 (5 bases). The V and J ends lost 3 bases and 6 bases respectively, with 11 bases between them. Germline values: CDR1 KGHSH, CDR2 LQKENI. The CDR3 loop spans 14 amino acids. The DNA for the CDR3 is TGTGCCAGCTCACCCAGGGCCGAGGATGAAAAACTGTTTTTT. Amino acids: CASSPRAEDEKLFF.

This clone is termed hyperexpanded. The V gene is TRBV6-5, the J gene TRBJ1-2; 8 nucleotides align to TRBD1. Germline V gene sequence: CDR1 MNHEY, CDR2 SVGAGI. This CDR3 has 15 residues. V lost 2 bases and J lost 6; bases outside the gene matches: 8. As DNA, the CDR3 is TGTGCCAGCAGTTACGGACAGGGAGGCGATCATGGCTACACCTTC. It codes for CASSYGQGGDHGYTF.

This chain uses TRBV19 with TRBJ1-3, with 10 positions matching TRBD1. The CDR3 extends over 17 amino acids. CDR1 and CDR2 from the germline V gene are LNHDA and SQIVND (reference sequence). V gave up 5 bases and J gave up 4 bases; unmatched junction bases: 11. The CDR3, as DNA: TGTGCCAGTAGTCCTCGGGTCGGGACAGGGGACGGAAACACCATATATTTT. This gives the protein CASSPRVGTGDGNTIYF.

The CDR3 loop reads CASKEATNEKLFF. CDR3 coding DNA: TGTGCCAGCAAGGAAGCAACTAATGAAAAACTGTTTTTT. The rearrangement links TRBV6-6 to TRBJ1-4; D is unresolved. Per germline, CDR1 MNHNY and CDR2 SVGAGI (reference sequence). The V end lost 7 bases, the J end lost 0 bases, and 6 bases lay between the germline ends. The CDR3 contains 13 residues.

The chain is built from TRBV14 and TRBJ2-7; D remains ambiguous. CDR1 and CDR2 (germline): SGHDN, FVKESK. There are 12 residues in the CDR3. Trimming removed 3 bases from V and 2 bases from J, with 5 bases in between. This chain's CDR3 is CASSQATYEQYF. CDR3 coding DNA: TGTGCCAGCAGCCAGGCCACCTACGAGCAGTACTTC.

The V gene is TRBV28, the J gene TRBJ1-5, with 9 bases fitting TRBD1. This CDR3 has 15 residues. Germline V gene sequence: CDR1 MDHEN, CDR2 SYDVKM. The V segment lost 7 bases and the J segment 7 bases; nucleotides outside the gene matches: 11. CDR3 sequence (DNA): TGTGCCAGCACTTCGGGACAGGGTTTTGACCAGCCCCAGCATTTT. This encodes CASTSGQGFDQPQHF.

The rearrangement uses TRBV11-3 and TRBJ2-7; the match to TRBD2 covers 9 bases. Germline assignment: CDR1 SGHNT and CDR2 YENEEA. After removal of 3 bases from V and 4 bases from J, the junction contained 7 bases not matched to a gene. The CDR3 is 15 residues long. The CDR3 DNA is TGTGCCAGCAGCTTCCGAGGTAGCGGGAGTTACGAGCAGTACTTC. It yields the protein CASSFRGSGSYEQYF.

J is TRBJ2-1 and V is TRBV7-8, with D maybe TRBD1 (6 bases). V lost 4 bases and J lost 2, with 9 bases in between. Germline V gene lookup returns CDR1 SGHVS and CDR2 FQNEAQ. There are 14 residues in the CDR3. The CDR3 DNA reads TGTGCCAGCAGCTCCCGGACAGCCTACAATGAGCAGTTCTTC. It translates to CASSSRTAYNEQFF.

V and J are TRBV5-4 and TRBJ1-2; TRBD1 is a possible D gene (5 bases). This CDR3 region has 15 residues. The germline V gene encodes CDR1 SGHNT and CDR2 YYREEE (reference sequence). V lost 4 bases to trimming and J lost 6 bases, with 19 bases between them. CDR3 in amino acids: CASSPRGRGEDGYTF. The DNA for the CDR3 is TGTGCCAGCAGCCCTCGAGGGAGGGGCGAGGATGGCTACACCTTC.

This clone was counted only a few times. This chain joins TRBV19 and TRBJ2-5; the D call may be TRBD1 or TRBD2 (6 bases each). CDR1 is LNHDA and CDR2 is SQIVND in the germline V gene (reference sequence). The CDR3 totals 11 residues. V lost 9 bases and J 4 bases, leaving 9 bases between the germline ends. CDR3 protein: CASRGGETQYF. The CDR3, as DNA: TGTGCCAGCAGGGGAGGAGAGACCCAGTACTTC. Variable domain in full (rest from reference TRBV19 and TRBJ2-5): DGGITQSPKYLFRKEGQNVTLSCEQNLNHDAMYWYRQDPGQGLRLIYYSQIVNDFQKGDIAEGYSVSREKKESFPLTVTSAQKNPTAFYLCASRGGETQYFGPGTRLLVL.

The V call is TRBV28, the J call TRBJ2-1; TRBD1 aligns across 9 bases. CDR1 and CDR2 from the germline V gene are MDHEN and SYDVKM. Unmatched junction bases numbered 19, after V lost 4 bases and J lost 0 bases. The CDR3 is made up of 21 amino acids. The CDR3 bases are TGTGCCAGCAGTTCCACCGGGACAGGGCTTTTTGGTTTTATCTCCTACAATGAGCAGTTCTTC. Its translation is CASSSTGTGLFGFISYNEQFF.

The V and J genes are TRBV7-6 and TRBJ2-1; 12 bases agree with TRBD1. The CDR3 totals 18 residues. Per germline, CDR1 SGHVS and CDR2 FNYEAQ. V was pared by 5 bases and J by 4 bases, with 12 bases of the junction left unmatched. In DNA form, the CDR3 reads TGTGCCAGCAGCCACCGGGACAGGGGGCGAGAGGGTTACAATGAGCAGTTCTTC. This gives the protein CASSHRDRGREGYNEQFF.

The table lists this clone with a few counts. This chain links TRBV9 with TRBJ2-3, with 9 bases identical to TRBD2. Looked up from germline, CDR1 is SGDLS and CDR2 is YYNGEE. CDR3 length: 15 amino acids. Trimming took 6 bases from V and 2 from J; bases not matched to a gene: 7. CDR3 sequence (DNA): TGTGCCAGCACGAAGGCTAGCGGGGACACAGATACGCAGTATTTT. Translated, it gives CASTKASGDTDTQYF.

The genes are TRBV9 and TRBJ1-1, with 7 bases fitting TRBD1. CDR1 is SGDLS, CDR2 YYNGEE, per germline. The CDR3 loop spans 13 amino acids. J lost 3 bases, V lost 2 bases, and 1 base had no gene match. The CDR3 region has the DNA TGTGCCAGCAGCGTCAGGGGGGACACTGAAGCTTTCTTT. Its translation: CASSVRGDTEAFF.

The rearrangement links TRBV2 to TRBJ2-5; TRBD1 matches at 8 bases. The germline CDR1 and CDR2 sequences are SNHLY and FYNNEI. The CDR3 contains 14 residues. V trimming: 6 bases; J trimming: 4 bases; junction bases outside the gene matches: 7. The CDR3 region is CASRPLDRGETQYF. CDR3 nucleotides: TGTGCCAGCAGGCCCTTAGACAGGGGAGAGACCCAGTACTTC.

The chain uses TRBV5-4 and TRBJ2-5; 8 nucleotides match TRBD2. This CDR3 is 14 amino acids long. Germline loops: CDR1 SGHNT, CDR2 YYREEE (reference sequence). The J segment lost 5 bases and the V segment lost 4 bases, leaving 7 bases of the junction unmatched. The CDR3 DNA reads as TGTGCCAGCAGCCCCTCGGGAGGGTACGAGACCCAGTACTTC. As protein: CASSPSGGYETQYF.

The genes are TRBV5-8 and TRBJ1-4, with a tentative D call TRBD1 (6 bases). The length of the CDR3 is 16 residues. Germline V gene sequence: CDR1 SGHTS, CDR2 YDEGEE. Trimming cost V 3 bases and J 8 bases, with 20 bases left between them. The CDR3 is CASSSPRGGLREKLFF. The CDR3 region has the DNA TGTGCCAGCAGCTCTCCCCGGGGGGGGCTCAGAGAAAAACTGTTTTTT.

The chain has TRBV29-1 and TRBJ2-2, with D unresolved. Trimming cost V 5 bases and J 5 bases, with 9 bases left between them. The CDR3 length is 12 residues. Per germline, CDR1 SQVTM and CDR2 ANQGSEA. The CDR3 DNA follows: TGCAGCGTTACGACGGATACCGGGGAGCTGTTTTTT. It is translated as CSVTTDTGELFF.

CDR3 in DNA: TGTGCCAGCAGCTCGATCGGGACTGAAGCTTTCTTT. It yields the protein CASSSIGTEAFF. The genes are TRBV7-2 and TRBJ1-1; D uncertain. The CDR3 has 12 amino acids. CDR1 and CDR2 from the germline V gene are SGHTA and FQGNSA. With 4 bases removed from V and 5 bases from J, the gap between germline ends came to 8 bases.

This clone was seen a few times. The gene calls are TRBV7-2 and TRBJ1-1, with 7 bases that match TRBD1. The ends lost 0 bases at V and 2 bases at J; junction bases unmatched: 3. CDR1 and CDR2 from the germline V gene are SGHTA and FQGNSA. CDR3 length: 15 amino acids. The CDR3 DNA follows: TGTGCCAGCAGCTTAGCGGGACAGCCAAACACTGAAGCTTTCTTT. Encoded protein: CASSLAGQPNTEAFF.

The chain combines TRBV19 with TRBJ1-1; 9 nucleotides line up with TRBD1. This CDR3 comprises 14 residues. V shed 6 bases, J shed 4 bases, and the junction held 6 bases outside the gene matches. CDR1 and CDR2 (germline): LNHDA, SQIVND (reference sequence). CDR3 protein: CASSIDRGTTEAFF. The CDR3 DNA reads as TGTGCCAGTAGCATCGACAGGGGGACCACTGAAGCTTTCTTT.

The chain uses TRBV29-1 and TRBJ2-3, with 7 bases identical to TRBD2. In germline, CDR1 is SQVTM, CDR2 ANQGSEA. This CDR3 spans 14 amino acids. Trimming took 7 bases from V and 1 from J; bases not matched to a gene: 8. As DNA, the CDR3 is TGCAGCGCCATAGCGGGTGTGGGCACAGATACGCAGTATTTT. Its translation is CSAIAGVGTDTQYF.

The chain is built from TRBV9 and TRBJ2-3, with D maybe TRBD1 (5 bases). The V gene's germline CDR1 is SGDLS and CDR2 YYNGEE. The ends were cut back, 0 bases at V and 4 bases at J, with 9 bases in the middle. CDR3 length: 14 amino acids. The CDR3 reads CASSVARGSDTQYF. Here the CDR3 DNA reads TGTGCCAGCAGCGTAGCTAGGGGTTCAGATACGCAGTATTTT.

This clone has only one observation. V and J are TRBV11-3 and TRBJ1-3; D remains ambiguous. Trimming removed 4 bases at V and 0 bases at J, with 16 bases between. CDR1 and CDR2 (germline): SGHNT, YENEEA. The length of the CDR3 is 17 residues. CDR3: CASSSWQSSLSGNTIYF. CDR3 nucleotides: TGTGCCAGCAGCTCATGGCAGTCCTCTCTCTCTGGAAACACCATATATTTT.

In its sample, this clone was seen a few times. The chain is built from TRBV7-2 and TRBJ1-2; D call uncertain. Germline-derived CDR1 and CDR2 are SGHTA and FQGNSA. The length of the CDR3 is 14 residues. Trimming stripped 4 bases from V and 6 bases from J, with 15 bases between. In DNA, the CDR3 is TGTGCCAGCAGCTCCTACCTTGACGAGAATGGCTACACCTTC. It yields the protein CASSSYLDENGYTF.

The chain couples TRBV5-1 to TRBJ2-7; 9 bases map to TRBD2. This CDR3 contains 15 residues. After removal of 4 bases from V and 6 bases from J, the junction contained 11 bases not matched to a gene. CDR1 is SGHRS, CDR2 YFSETQ, per germline. CDR3 protein: CASSQDSLAGSEQYF. Here the CDR3 DNA reads TGCGCCAGCAGCCAGGATAGTCTAGCGGGGTCCGAGCAGTACTTC.